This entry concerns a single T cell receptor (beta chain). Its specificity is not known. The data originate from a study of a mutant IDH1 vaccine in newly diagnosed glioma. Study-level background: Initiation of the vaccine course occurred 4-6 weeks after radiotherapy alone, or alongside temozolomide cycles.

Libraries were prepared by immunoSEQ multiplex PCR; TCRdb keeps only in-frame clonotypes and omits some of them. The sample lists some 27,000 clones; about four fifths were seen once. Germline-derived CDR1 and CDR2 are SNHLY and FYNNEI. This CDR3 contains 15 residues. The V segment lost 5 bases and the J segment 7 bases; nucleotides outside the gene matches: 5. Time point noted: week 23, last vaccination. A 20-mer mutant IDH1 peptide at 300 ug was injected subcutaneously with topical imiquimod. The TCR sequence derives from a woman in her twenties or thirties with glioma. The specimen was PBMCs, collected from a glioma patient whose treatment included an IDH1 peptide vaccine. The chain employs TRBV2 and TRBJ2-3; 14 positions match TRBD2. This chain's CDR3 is CASSPTSGGANTQYF. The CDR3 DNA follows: TGTGCCAGCAGTCCGACTAGCGGGGGGGCAAATACGCAGTATTTT. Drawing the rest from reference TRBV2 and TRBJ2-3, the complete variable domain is EPEVTQTPSHQVTQMGQEVILRCVPISNHLYFYWYRQILGQKVEFLVSFYNNEISEKSEIFDDQFSVERPDGSNFTLKIRSTKLEDSAMYFCASSPTSGGANTQYFGPGTRLTVL.